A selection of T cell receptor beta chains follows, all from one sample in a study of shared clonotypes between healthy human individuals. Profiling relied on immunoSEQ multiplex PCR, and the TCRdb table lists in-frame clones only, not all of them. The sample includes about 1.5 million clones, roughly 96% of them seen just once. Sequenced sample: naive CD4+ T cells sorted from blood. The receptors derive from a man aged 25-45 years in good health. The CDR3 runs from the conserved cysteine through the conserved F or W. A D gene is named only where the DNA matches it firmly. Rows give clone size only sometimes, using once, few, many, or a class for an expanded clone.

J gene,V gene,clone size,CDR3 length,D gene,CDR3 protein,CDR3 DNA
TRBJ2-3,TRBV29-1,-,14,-,CSVDGGGRTDTQYF,TGCAGCGTTGACGGGGGAGGCCGCACAGATACGCAGTATTTT
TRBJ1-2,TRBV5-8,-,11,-,CASSLRDGYTF,TGTGCCAGCAGCTTGAGGGACGGCTACACCTTC
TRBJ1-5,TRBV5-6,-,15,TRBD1,CASSFQAGGNQPQHF,TGTGCCAGCAGCTTCCAGGCAGGGGGAAATCAGCCCCAGCATTTT
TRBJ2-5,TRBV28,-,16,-,CASSLRGLASQETQYF,TGTGCCAGCAGTTTAAGGGGTCTCGCCAGCCAAGAGACCCAGTACTTC
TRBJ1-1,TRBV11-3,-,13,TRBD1,CASSLTGGTEAFF,TGTGCCAGCAGCCTTACAGGGGGGACTGAAGCTTTCTTT
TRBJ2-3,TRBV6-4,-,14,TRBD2,CASSLERETDTQYF,TGTGCCAGCAGTTTGGAGCGGGAGACAGATACGCAGTATTTT
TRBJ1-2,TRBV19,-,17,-,CASSIGARGDTDYGYTF,TGTGCCAGTAGTATAGGGGCTAGGGGGGACACAGATTATGGCTACACCTTC
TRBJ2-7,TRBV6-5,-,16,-,CASSYSGLSGVYEQYF,TGTGCCAGCAGTTACTCCGGACTTTCTGGGGTGTACGAGCAGTACTTC
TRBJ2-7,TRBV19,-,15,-,CASSMSPRYTYEQYF,TGTGCCAGTAGTATGTCTCCGCGATATACCTACGAGCAGTACTTC
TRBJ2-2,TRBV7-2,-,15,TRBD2,CASSPLAIVPGELFF,TGTGCCAGCAGCCCACTAGCGATTGTGCCCGGGGAGCTGTTTTTT
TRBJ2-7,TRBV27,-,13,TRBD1,CASMGTGRVEQYF,TGTGCCAGCATGGGGACAGGGAGGGTCGAGCAGTACTTC
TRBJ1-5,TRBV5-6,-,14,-,CASSFQGSNQPQHF,TGTGCCAGCAGCTTCCAGGGAAGCAATCAGCCCCAGCATTTT
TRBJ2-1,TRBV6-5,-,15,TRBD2,CATHLMTSGFNEQFF,TGTGCCACACACCTAATGACTAGCGGGTTCAATGAGCAGTTCTTC
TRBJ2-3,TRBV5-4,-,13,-,CASTVASTDTQYF,TGTGCCAGCACCGTTGCCTCAACAGATACGCAGTATTTT
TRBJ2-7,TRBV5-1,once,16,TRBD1,CASSLAWDRVKDEQYF,TGCGCCAGCAGCTTGGCCTGGGACAGGGTAAAGGACGAGCAGTACTTC
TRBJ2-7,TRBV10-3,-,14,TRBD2,CAISGAGDLSEQYF,TGTGCCATCAGCGGAGCGGGAGACCTCTCCGAGCAGTACTTC
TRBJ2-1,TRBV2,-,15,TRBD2,CASHSEAGDSNEQFF,TGTGCCAGTCATTCCGAAGCGGGAGATAGCAATGAGCAGTTCTTC
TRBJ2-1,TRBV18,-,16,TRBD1,CASSAYTGTGLNEQFF,TGTGCCAGCTCGGCTTATACCGGGACAGGGTTAAATGAGCAGTTCTTC
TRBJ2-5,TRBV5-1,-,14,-,CASSHDRMEGPQYF,TGCGCCAGCAGCCACGACAGGATGGAGGGCCCCCAGTACTTC
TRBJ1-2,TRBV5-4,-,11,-,CASSGDGGYTF,TGTGCCAGCAGCGGGGACGGTGGCTACACCTTC
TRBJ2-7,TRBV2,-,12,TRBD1,CASSDRGYEQYF,TGTGCCAGCAGTGACAGGGGGTACGAGCAGTACTTC
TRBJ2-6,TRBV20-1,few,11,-,CSAFGANVLTF,TGCAGTGCTTTTGGGGCCAACGTCCTGACTTTC
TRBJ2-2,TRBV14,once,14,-,CASSQVRGAGELFF,TGTGCCAGCAGCCAAGTAAGGGGGGCCGGGGAGCTGTTTTTT
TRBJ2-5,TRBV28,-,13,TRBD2,CASRRGGDETQYF,TGTGCCAGCAGGCGGGGGGGTGACGAGACCCAGTACTTC
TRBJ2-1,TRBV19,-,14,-,CASSPRGSGGEQFF,TGTGCCAGTAGTCCCAGGGGTAGCGGCGGGGAGCAGTTCTTC
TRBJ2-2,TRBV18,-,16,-,CASSPLWTQNTGELFF,TGTGCCAGCTCACCACTATGGACACAGAACACCGGGGAGCTGTTTTTT
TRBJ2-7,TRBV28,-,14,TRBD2,CASSSLAEAYEQYF,TGTGCCAGCAGCTCCCTAGCGGAGGCCTACGAGCAGTACTTC
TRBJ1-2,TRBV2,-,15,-,CASSESRTEIYGYTF,TGTGCCAGCAGTGAATCACGGACAGAAATCTATGGCTACACCTTC
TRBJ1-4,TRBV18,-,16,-,CASSPRTAATNEKLFF,TGTGCCAGCTCACCAAGGACGGCAGCAACTAATGAAAAACTGTTTTTT
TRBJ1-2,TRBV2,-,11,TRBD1,CARLQGAGYTF,TGTGCCAGACTACAGGGGGCAGGCTACACCTTC
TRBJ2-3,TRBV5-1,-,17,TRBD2,CASSPGLAGGFADTQYF,TGCGCCAGCAGCCCGGGACTAGCGGGAGGTTTCGCGGATACGCAGTATTTT
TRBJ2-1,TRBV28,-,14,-,CASTLVSWGNEQFF,TGTGCCAGCACCCTTGTCTCTTGGGGCAATGAGCAGTTCTTC
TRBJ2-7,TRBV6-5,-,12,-,CASSLPPYEQYF,TGTGCCAGCAGCCTACCCCCCTACGAGCAGTACTTC
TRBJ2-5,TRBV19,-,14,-,CASSMGTGWGTQYF,TGTGCCAGTAGTATGGGAACAGGGTGGGGGACCCAGTACTTC
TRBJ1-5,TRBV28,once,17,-,CASNPKERDGSNQPQHF,TGTGCCAGCAATCCAAAGGAAAGGGATGGGAGCAATCAGCCCCAGCATTTT
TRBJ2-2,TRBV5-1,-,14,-,CASSAQGNTGELFF,TGCGCCAGCAGCGCCCAGGGGAACACCGGGGAGCTGTTTTTT
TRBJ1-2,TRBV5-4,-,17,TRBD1,CASSLLPGQGSFYGYTF,TGTGCCAGCAGCTTGCTACCGGGACAGGGATCCTTCTATGGCTACACCTTC